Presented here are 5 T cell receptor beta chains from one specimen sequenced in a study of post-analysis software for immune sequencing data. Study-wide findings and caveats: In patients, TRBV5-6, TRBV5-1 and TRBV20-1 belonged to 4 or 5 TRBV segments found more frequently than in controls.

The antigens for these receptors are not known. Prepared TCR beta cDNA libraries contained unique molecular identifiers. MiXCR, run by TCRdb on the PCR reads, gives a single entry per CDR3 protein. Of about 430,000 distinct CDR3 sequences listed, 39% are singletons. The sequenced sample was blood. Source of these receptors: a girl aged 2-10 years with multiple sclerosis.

CDR3 DNA: TGCGCCAGCAGCCAGGGGACAGGGGGCCAAGGAACGCAGTATTTT. Amino acid sequence: CASSQGTGGQGTQYF. The chain combines TRBV4-1 with TRBJ2-3; 12 bases map to TRBD1. Germline loops: CDR1 MGHRA, CDR2 YSYEKL. The CDR3 is 15 residues long. V lost 3 bases, J lost 9 bases, and 7 bases stayed unmatched.

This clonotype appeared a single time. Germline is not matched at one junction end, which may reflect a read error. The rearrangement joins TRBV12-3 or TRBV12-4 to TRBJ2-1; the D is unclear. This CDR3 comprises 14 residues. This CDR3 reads CASSRLFGINEPFF. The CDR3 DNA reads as TGTGCCAGCAGTCGACTCTTTGGAATAAATGAGCCGTTCTTC.

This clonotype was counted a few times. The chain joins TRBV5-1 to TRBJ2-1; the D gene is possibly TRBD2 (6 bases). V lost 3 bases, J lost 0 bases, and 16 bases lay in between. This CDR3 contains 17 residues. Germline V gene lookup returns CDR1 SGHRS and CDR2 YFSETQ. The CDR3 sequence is CASSWRSGEGSYNEQFF. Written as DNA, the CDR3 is TGCGCCAGCAGCTGGCGTAGCGGTGAAGGCTCCTACAATGAGCAGTTCTTC.

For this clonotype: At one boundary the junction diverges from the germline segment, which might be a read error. The CDR3 reads CSAFRQPSSSGGKNTQYF. The DNA of the CDR3 is TGCAGTGCTTTCCGACAGCCTTCCTCGAGTGGGGGCAAAAACACTCAGTACTTC. The rearrangement links TRBV20-1 to TRBJ2-4; D is possibly TRBD1 (6 bases). CDR3 length: 18 amino acids. CDR1 is DFQATT and CDR2 is SNEGSKA in the germline V gene (reference sequence).

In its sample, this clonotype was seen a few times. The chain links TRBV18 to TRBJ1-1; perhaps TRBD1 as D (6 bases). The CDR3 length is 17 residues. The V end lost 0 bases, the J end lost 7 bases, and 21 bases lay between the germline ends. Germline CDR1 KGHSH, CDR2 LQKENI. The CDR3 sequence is CASSPPATGGGFGEAFF. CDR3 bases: TGTGCCAGCTCACCACCGGCGACAGGAGGGGGTTTTGGTGAAGCTTTCTTT.